The sequence of this TCR beta chain was determined in a study of T cells in Graves' hyperthyroidism and ophthalmopathy. Germline values: CDR1 SEHNR, CDR2 FQNEAQ (reference sequence). Trimming took 4 bases from V and 8 from J; bases not matched to a gene: 19. The CDR3 totals 18 residues. This clonotype was seen at least ten times. TCR beta CDR3 regions were amplified from RNA transcripts. An initial round of RT-PCR targeting the TCR CDR3 relied on the HTBI primer set. TCRdb re-derived calls from the multiplex PCR reads in MiXCR, one entry per CDR3 protein. The table lists 400,000 or so distinct CDR3 sequences, more than 12% of them singletons.

This chain links TRBV7-9 with TRBJ2-1; 8 bases are shared with TRBD2. This TCR was recovered from a woman in her 30s with Graves' ophthalmopathy. The sample consisted of blood. The CDR3 DNA reads TGTGCCAGCAGCTCCCTAGGGGGGCTAGCGGGTCGAGGGGATGAGCAGTTCTTC. Its translation: CASSSLGGLAGRGDEQFF. Combining the CDR3 with reference TRBV7-9 and TRBJ2-1 gives the whole variable domain DTGVSQNPRHKITKRGQNVTFRCDPISEHNRLYWYRQTLGQGPEFLTYFQNEAQLEKSRLLSDRFSAERPKGSFSTLEIQRTEQGDSAMYLCASSSLGGLAGRGDEQFFGPGTRLTVL.